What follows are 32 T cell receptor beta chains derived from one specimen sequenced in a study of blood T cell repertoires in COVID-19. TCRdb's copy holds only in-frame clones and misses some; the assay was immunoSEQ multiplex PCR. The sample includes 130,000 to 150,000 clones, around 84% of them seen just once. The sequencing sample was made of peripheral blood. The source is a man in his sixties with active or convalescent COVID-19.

CDR3 nucleotides: TGTGCCACCAGTGACCACGGACAGGGGGCTGACGACATTCAGTACTTC. Amino acids: CATSDHGQGADDIQYF. The V call is TRBV24-1, the J call TRBJ2-4; TRBD1 aligns across 11 bases. CDR3 size: 16 residues. In germline, CDR1 is KGHDR, CDR2 SFDVKD. The V gene end was trimmed by 4 bases and the J gene end by 8 bases; junction bases not matched to a gene: 9.

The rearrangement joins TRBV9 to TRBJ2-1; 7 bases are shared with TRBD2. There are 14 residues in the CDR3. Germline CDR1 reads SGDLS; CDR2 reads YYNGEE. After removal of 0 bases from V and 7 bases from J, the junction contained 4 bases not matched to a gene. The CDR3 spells CASSVEAGVNEQFF. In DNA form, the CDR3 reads TGTGCCAGCAGCGTAGAGGCGGGAGTAAATGAGCAGTTCTTC. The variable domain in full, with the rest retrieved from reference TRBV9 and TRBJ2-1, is DSGVTQTPKHLITATGQRVTLRCSPRSGDLSVYWYQQSLDQGLQFLIQYYNGEERAKGNILERFSAQQFPDLHSELNLSSLELGDSALYFCASSVEAGVNEQFFGPGTRLTVL.

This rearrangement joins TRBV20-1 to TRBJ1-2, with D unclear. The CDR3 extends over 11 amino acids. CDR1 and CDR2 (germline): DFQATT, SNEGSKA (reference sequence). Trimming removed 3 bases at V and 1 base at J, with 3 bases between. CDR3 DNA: TGCAGTGCTAGTTATAACTATGGCTACACCTTC. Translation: CSASYNYGYTF.

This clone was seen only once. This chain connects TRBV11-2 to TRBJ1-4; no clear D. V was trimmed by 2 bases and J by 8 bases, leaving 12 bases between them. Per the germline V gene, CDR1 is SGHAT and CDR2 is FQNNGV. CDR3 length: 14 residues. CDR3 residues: CASSLPQAREKLFF. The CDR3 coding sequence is TGTGCCAGCAGCTTACCCCAAGCGAGAGAAAAACTGTTTTTT.

DNA of the CDR3: TGTGCCAGTAGTACCTCGGACAGGGTGAGTCAGCCCCAGCATTTT. This codes for CASSTSDRVSQPQHF. The rearrangement joins TRBV19 to TRBJ1-5; 8 bases are shared with TRBD1. Germline CDR1 reads LNHDA; CDR2 reads SQIVND (reference sequence). Germline trimming cut 4 bases from V and 6 bases from J; bases unmatched to any gene: 8. The length of the CDR3 is 15 residues.

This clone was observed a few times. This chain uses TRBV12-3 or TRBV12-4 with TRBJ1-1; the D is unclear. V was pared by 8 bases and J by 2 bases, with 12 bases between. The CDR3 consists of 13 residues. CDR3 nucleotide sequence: TGTGCCAGCCGCACGCGGGAAAACACTGAAGCTTTCTTT. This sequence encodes CASRTRENTEAFF.

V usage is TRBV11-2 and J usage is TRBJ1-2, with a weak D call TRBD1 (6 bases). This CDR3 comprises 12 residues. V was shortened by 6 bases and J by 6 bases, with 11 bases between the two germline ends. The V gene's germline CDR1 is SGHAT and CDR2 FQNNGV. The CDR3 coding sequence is TGTGCCAGCAGACGGGACATTAATGGCTACACCTTC. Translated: CASRRDINGYTF.

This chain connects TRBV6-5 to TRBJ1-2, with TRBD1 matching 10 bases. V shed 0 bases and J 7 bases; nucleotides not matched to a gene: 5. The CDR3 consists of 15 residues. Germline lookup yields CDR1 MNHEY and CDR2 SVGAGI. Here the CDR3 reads CASSYSGQGGRGYTF. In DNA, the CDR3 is TGTGCCAGCAGTTACTCAGGACAGGGGGGTCGTGGCTACACCTTC.

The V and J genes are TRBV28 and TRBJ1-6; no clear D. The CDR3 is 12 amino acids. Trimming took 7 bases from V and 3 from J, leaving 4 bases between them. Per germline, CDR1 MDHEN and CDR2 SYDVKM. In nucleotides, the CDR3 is TGTGCCAGCACAGACTATAATTCACCCCTCCACTTT. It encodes CASTDYNSPLHF.

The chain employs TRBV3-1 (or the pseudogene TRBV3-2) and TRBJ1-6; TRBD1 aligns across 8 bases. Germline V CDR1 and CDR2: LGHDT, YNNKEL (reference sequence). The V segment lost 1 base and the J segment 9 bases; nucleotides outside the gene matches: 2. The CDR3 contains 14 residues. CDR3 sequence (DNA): TGTGCCAGCAGCCAAGTTACAGGGGGTTCACCCCTCCACTTT. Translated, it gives CASSQVTGGSPLHF.

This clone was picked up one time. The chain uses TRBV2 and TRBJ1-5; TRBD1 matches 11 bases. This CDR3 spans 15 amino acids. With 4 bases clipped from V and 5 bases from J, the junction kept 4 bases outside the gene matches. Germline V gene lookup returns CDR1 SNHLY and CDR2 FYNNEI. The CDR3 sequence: CASSGTGGAYQPQHF. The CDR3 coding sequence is TGTGCCAGCAGTGGGACAGGGGGCGCCTATCAGCCCCAGCATTTT.

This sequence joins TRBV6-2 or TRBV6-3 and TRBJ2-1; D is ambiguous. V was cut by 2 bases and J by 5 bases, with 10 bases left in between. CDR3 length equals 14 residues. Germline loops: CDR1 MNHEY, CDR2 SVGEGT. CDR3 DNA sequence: TGTGCCAGCAGTTACAGAGACTGGGACAATGAGCAGTTCTTC. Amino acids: CASSYRDWDNEQFF.

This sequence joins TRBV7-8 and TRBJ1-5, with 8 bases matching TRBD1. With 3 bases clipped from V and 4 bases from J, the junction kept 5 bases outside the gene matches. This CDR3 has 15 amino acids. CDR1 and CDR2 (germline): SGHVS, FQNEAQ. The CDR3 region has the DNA TGTGCCAGCAGCTTGGGACAGGTGAGGAATCAGCCCCAGCATTTT. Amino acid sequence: CASSLGQVRNQPQHF.

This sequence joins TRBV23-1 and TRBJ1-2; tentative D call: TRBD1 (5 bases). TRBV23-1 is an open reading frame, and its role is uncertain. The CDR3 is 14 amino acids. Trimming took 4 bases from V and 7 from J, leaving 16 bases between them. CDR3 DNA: TGCGCCAGCAGTCTAGGCAGGGAATTATGTGGCTACACCTTC. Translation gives CASSLGRELCGYTF.

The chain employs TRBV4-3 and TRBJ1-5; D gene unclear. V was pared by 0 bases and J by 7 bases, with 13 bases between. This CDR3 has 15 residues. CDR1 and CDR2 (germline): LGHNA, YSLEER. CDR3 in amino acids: CASSQDLQPRQPQHF. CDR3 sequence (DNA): TGCGCCAGCAGCCAAGATCTCCAACCGAGGCAGCCCCAGCATTTT.

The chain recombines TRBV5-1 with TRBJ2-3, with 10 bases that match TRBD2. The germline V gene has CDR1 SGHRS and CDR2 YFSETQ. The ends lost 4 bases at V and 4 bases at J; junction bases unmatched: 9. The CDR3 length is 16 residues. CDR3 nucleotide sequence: TGCGCCAGCAGCGGATTTAGCGGGGGGATCGCAGATACGCAGTATTTT. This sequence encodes CASSGFSGGIADTQYF.

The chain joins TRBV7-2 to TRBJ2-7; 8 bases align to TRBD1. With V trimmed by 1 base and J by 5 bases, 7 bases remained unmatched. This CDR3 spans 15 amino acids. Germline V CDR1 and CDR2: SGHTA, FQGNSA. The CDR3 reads CASSLVSGGSDEQYF. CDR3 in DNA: TGTGCCAGCAGCTTAGTTTCAGGGGGCAGCGACGAGCAGTACTTC.

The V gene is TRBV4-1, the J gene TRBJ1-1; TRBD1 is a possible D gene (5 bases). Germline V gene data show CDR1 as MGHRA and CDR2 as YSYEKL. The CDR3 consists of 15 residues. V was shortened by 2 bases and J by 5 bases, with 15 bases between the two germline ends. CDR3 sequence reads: CASSQPRDGGTEAFF. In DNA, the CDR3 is TGCGCCAGCAGCCAACCCAGGGATGGCGGAACTGAAGCTTTCTTT.

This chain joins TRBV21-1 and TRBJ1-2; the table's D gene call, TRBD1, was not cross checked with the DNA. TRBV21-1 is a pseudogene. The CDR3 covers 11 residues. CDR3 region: CASTDRFGYTF. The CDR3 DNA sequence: TGTGCCAGCACTGACAGGTTCGGCTACACCTTC.

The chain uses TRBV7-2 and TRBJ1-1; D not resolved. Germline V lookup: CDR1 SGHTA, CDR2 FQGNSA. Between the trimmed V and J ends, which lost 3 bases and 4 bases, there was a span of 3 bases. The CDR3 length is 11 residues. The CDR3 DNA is TGTGCCAGCAGCTTTATCACTGAAGCTTTCTTT. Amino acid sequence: CASSFITEAFF. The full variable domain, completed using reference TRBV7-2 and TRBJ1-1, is GAGVSQSPSNKVTEKGKDVELRCDPISGHTALYWYRQSLGQGLEFLIYFQGNSAPDKSGLPSDRFSAERTGGSVSTLTIQRTQQEDSAVYLCASSFITEAFFGQGTRLTVV.

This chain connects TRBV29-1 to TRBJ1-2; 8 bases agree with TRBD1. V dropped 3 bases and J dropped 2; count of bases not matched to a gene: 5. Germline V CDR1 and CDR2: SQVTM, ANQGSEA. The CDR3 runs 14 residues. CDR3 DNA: TGCAGCGTTGAGGGACAGGTTATAAACTATGGCTACACCTTC. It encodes CSVEGQVINYGYTF.

Written as DNA, the CDR3 is TGCGCCAGCAGTGAGTCGGGACAGAGCAATCAGCCCCAGCATTTT. It is translated as CASSESGQSNQPQHF. The chain is built from TRBV10-2 and TRBJ1-5; 7 bases agree with TRBD1. The CDR3 totals 15 residues. V was clipped by 0 bases and J by 1 base; unmatched bases: 0. Germline CDR1 and CDR2: WSHSY and SAAADI.

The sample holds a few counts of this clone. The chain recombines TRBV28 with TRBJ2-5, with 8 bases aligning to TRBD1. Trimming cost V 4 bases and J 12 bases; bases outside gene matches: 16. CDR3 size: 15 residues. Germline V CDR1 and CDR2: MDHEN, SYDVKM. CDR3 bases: TGTGCCAGCAGTTCCCCCGGACAGGGCTATCATGGGGAGTACTTC. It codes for CASSSPGQGYHGEYF.

The CDR3 DNA sequence: TGTGCCTGGAGTCTAGCGGGAGGTCTTGCAGATACGCAGTATTTT. It translates to CAWSLAGGLADTQYF. The V and J genes are TRBV30 and TRBJ2-3, with 11 bases matching TRBD2. Per germline, CDR1 GTSNPN and CDR2 SVGIG (reference sequence). After removal of 2 bases from V and 4 bases from J, the junction contained 5 bases not matched to a gene. The CDR3 totals 15 residues. The full variable domain, its missing parts supplied by reference TRBV30 and TRBJ2-3, is SQTIHQWPATLVQPVGSPLSLECTVEGTSNPNLYWYRQAAGRGLQLLFYSVGIGQISSEVPQNLSASRPQDRQFILSSKKLLLSDSGFYLCAWSLAGGLADTQYFGPGTRLTVL.

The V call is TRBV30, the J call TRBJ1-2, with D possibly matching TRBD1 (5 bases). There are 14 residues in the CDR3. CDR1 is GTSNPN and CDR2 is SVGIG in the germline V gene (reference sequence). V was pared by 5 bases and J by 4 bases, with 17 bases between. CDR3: CAWVEDSRFYGYTF. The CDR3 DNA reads TGTGCCTGGGTTGAAGACAGCCGATTCTATGGCTACACCTTC.

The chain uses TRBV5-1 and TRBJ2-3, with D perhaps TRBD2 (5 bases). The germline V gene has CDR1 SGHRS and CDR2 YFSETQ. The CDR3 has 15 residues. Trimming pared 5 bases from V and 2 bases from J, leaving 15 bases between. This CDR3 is CASSPVRAPTDTQYF. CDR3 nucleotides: TGCGCCAGCAGTCCCGTGAGGGCTCCCACAGATACGCAGTATTTT.

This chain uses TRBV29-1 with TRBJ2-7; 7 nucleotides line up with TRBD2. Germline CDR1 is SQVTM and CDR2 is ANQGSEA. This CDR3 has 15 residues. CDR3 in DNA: TGCAGAGCCCATTGGCGGGAGCATGCCCACTACGAGCAGTACGTC. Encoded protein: CRAHWREHAHYEQYV.

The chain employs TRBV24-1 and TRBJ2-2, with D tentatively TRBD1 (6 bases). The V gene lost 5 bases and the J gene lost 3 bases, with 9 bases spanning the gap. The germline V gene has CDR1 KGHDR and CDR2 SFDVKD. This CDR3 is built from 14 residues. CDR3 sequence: CATSVTGDTGELFF. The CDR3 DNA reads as TGTGCCACCAGTGTGACAGGTGACACCGGGGAGCTGTTTTTT.

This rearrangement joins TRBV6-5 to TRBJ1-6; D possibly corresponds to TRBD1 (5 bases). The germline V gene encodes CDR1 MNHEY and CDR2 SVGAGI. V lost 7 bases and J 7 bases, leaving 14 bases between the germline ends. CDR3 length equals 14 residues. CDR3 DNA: TGTGCCAGCAACGGAGGGGTCCACAATTCACCCCTCCACTTT. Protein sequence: CASNGGVHNSPLHF.

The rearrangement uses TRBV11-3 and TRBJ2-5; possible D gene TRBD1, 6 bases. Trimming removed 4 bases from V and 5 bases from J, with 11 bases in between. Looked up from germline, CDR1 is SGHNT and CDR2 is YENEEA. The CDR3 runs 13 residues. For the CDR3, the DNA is TGTGCCAGCAGCTCGGACAGTCAGGAGACCCAGTACTTC. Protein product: CASSSDSQETQYF.

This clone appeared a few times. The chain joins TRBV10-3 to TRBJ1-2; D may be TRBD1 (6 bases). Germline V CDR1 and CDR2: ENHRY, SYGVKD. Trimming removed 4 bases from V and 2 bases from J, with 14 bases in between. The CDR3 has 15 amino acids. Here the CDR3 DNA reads TGTGCCATCAGTGGAGGACAGAACCTAAACTATGGCTACACCTTC. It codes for CAISGGQNLNYGYTF.

The CDR3 here is CASSQEGVDTQYF. The DNA of the CDR3 is TGCGCCAGCAGCCAAGAAGGGGTCGATACGCAGTATTTT. The chain recombines TRBV4-3 with TRBJ2-3, with a tentative D call TRBD1 (5 bases). CDR1 and CDR2 from the germline V gene are LGHNA and YSLEER. The CDR3 contains 13 residues. Between the trimmed V and J ends, which lost 0 bases and 6 bases, there was a span of 7 bases.